These 27 T cell receptor beta chains originate from one sample sequenced in a study of T cell responses to AZD1222 COVID-19 vaccine listed by TCRdb under 2021. To prepare the library, the immunoSEQ multiplex PCR assay was applied. The immuneACCESS repertoire file appears here via TCRdb, limited to in-frame rearrangements. These files lack a portion of the clones; in checked studies, under half of the deficit traces to unresolved V genes, and the cause of the others is not known. The sample table records approximately 60,000 clones; less than 90% of these occur just once. Under 7.5% of the sample is held by the ten biggest clonotypes. The time point label, read with the paper, signifies: baseline before first vaccination. Sequenced material: peripheral blood, taken on day 0 of AZD1222 vaccination. These receptors were obtained from an adult in good health.

This sequence joins TRBV11-1 and TRBJ1-1; 7 positions match TRBD1. V lost 5 bases and J lost 5; bases outside the gene matches: 8. Germline CDR1 reads SGHAT; CDR2 reads FQDESV (reference sequence). This CDR3 contains 14 residues. In DNA form, the CDR3 reads TGTGCCAGCAGCCCTACAGGGGCGCGGACTGAAGCTTTCTTT. Residues: CASSPTGARTEAFF.

The chain employs TRBV7-9 and TRBJ1-2; D gene ambiguous. Germline V gene data show CDR1 as SEHNR and CDR2 as FQNEAQ (reference sequence). Trimming took off 6 bases at V and 10 bases at J, with 15 bases between the two ends. The CDR3 runs 12 residues. The CDR3 bases are TGTGCCAGCAGGGAGGGTGGCAGTCCCTACACCTTC. Amino acid sequence: CASREGGSPYTF.

The V and J genes are TRBV7-6 and TRBJ2-2; 10 bases line up with TRBD2. Trimming removed 1 base from V and 2 bases from J; junction bases left unmatched: 4. Germline-derived CDR1 and CDR2 are SGHVS and FNYEAQ. The CDR3 covers 17 residues. The CDR3: CASSLGAGGLNTGELFF. The DNA for the CDR3 is TGTGCCAGCAGCTTAGGAGCGGGGGGGCTCAACACCGGGGAGCTGTTTTTT.

The gene calls are TRBV5-6 and TRBJ2-3; 8 bases are shared with TRBD2. Losses at the gene ends were 4 bases for V and 10 bases for J; bases not matched to a gene: 14. Per the germline V gene, CDR1 is SGHDT and CDR2 is YYEEEE. The CDR3 covers 15 residues. The CDR3 reads CASSPGLARVEAQYF. CDR3 nucleotide sequence: TGTGCCAGCAGCCCTGGACTAGCCCGAGTGGAGGCGCAGTATTTT.

Comments on this clone: The same CDR3 arises from other DNA sequences in this sample as well. This chain joins TRBV11-3 and TRBJ1-1; D remains ambiguous. V shed 3 bases and J shed 0 bases, with 5 bases lying between them. The CDR3 spans 13 residues. Germline V lookup: CDR1 SGHNT, CDR2 YENEEA. CDR3 DNA: TGTGCCAGCAGCTTTAGCTTGAACACTGAAGCTTTCTTT. Residues: CASSFSLNTEAFF.

This sequence joins TRBV19 and TRBJ1-5; D not certain. CDR1 and CDR2 from the germline V gene are LNHDA and SQIVND (reference sequence). V shed 8 bases and J shed 9 bases, with 11 bases lying between them. The CDR3 is 11 amino acids. The CDR3 loop is CASERSGPQHF. In DNA, the CDR3 is TGTGCCAGTGAGCGATCGGGGCCCCAGCATTTT.

V and J are TRBV7-9 and TRBJ2-7; 9 bases are shared with TRBD1. This CDR3 has 15 residues. The trim removed 2 bases at V and 6 bases at J, leaving 8 bases unmatched. Germline CDR1 SEHNR, CDR2 FQNEAQ (reference sequence). The CDR3 DNA follows: TGTGCCAGCAGCTTACCGGGACAGGGAGTTTCCGAGCAGTACTTC. Residues: CASSLPGQGVSEQYF.

The chain has TRBV19 and TRBJ2-7, with D maybe TRBD2 (5 bases). CDR1 and CDR2 (germline): LNHDA, SQIVND (reference sequence). This CDR3 has 13 residues. Trimming shortened V by 3 bases and J by 3 bases, and 9 bases separated the two germline ends. CDR3 region: CASSIQRSYEQYF. The CDR3 DNA sequence: TGTGCCAGTAGTATCCAGCGGAGCTACGAGCAGTACTTC.

This chain uses TRBV7-7 with TRBJ2-1; tentative D call: TRBD1 (5 bases). CDR3 length: 16 amino acids. V lost 1 base and J lost 7, with 17 bases in between. Germline CDR1 SSHAT, CDR2 FNYEAQ (reference sequence). Here the CDR3 DNA reads TGTGCCAGCAGCTTAGGACGGCCCAGGGTAGGGAATGAGCAGTTCTTC. Protein sequence: CASSLGRPRVGNEQFF.

This chain connects TRBV7-9 to TRBJ2-5; TRBD2 might be the D (6 bases). Germline-derived CDR1 and CDR2 are SEHNR and FQNEAQ (reference sequence). V gave up 5 bases and J gave up 2 bases, with 15 bases separating them. The CDR3 has 15 amino acids. CDR3 DNA: TGTGCCAGCAGCCTCAATTGGGGGGATCAAGAGACCCAGTACTTC. It translates to CASSLNWGDQETQYF.

This chain connects TRBV5-4 to TRBJ2-3; D is possibly TRBD2 (6 bases). V lost 4 bases and J 2 bases, leaving 11 bases between the germline ends. The CDR3 has 14 residues. Germline CDR1 is SGHNT and CDR2 is YYREEE (reference sequence). This CDR3 reads CASSTGLNTDTQYF. Here the CDR3 DNA reads TGTGCCAGCAGCACGGGACTTAACACAGATACGCAGTATTTT.

The chain is built from TRBV9 and TRBJ1-2, with D possibly being TRBD1 (6 bases). Germline V gene sequence: CDR1 SGDLS, CDR2 YYNGEE. This CDR3 is 13 amino acids long. The V end lost 6 bases, the J end lost 2 bases, and 11 bases lay between the germline ends. CDR3: CASTQGGNYGYTF. The CDR3 region has the DNA TGTGCCAGCACACAGGGAGGGAACTATGGCTACACCTTC.

The chain has TRBV3-1 (or the pseudogene TRBV3-2) and TRBJ1-3; D is undetermined. Deletions cut 0 bases from V and 0 bases from J, with 9 bases between. Looked up from germline, CDR1 is LGHDT and CDR2 is YNNKEL (reference sequence). CDR3 length equals 16 residues. In nucleotides, the CDR3 is TGTGCCAGCAGCCAAGAGCACGAGGTCTCTGGAAACACCATATATTTT. Translating gives CASSQEHEVSGNTIYF.

The V and J genes are TRBV5-1 and TRBJ2-3, with TRBD1 identical over 7 bases. The V segment lost 4 bases and the J segment 5 bases; nucleotides outside the gene matches: 10. CDR3 size: 15 residues. CDR1 and CDR2 from the germline V gene are SGHRS and YFSETQ. CDR3 nucleotide sequence: TGCGCCAGCAGCCCGGAAGGCAGGGGGATAGATACGCAGTATTTT. Translating gives CASSPEGRGIDTQYF.

V gene TRBV9 combines with J gene TRBJ2-5; D not certain. CDR3 length: 15 amino acids. V was pared by 0 bases and J by 1 base, with 10 bases between. Germline V lookup: CDR1 SGDLS, CDR2 YYNGEE. The CDR3, as DNA: TGTGCCAGCAGCGTAGCTGGGTCCCTCCAAGAGACCCAGTACTTC. It codes for CASSVAGSLQETQYF.

V gene TRBV18 combines with J gene TRBJ2-7, with 7 bases identical to TRBD1. The CDR3 runs to 15 residues. CDR1 KGHSH and CDR2 LQKENI come from the germline V gene. With V trimmed by 3 bases and J by 3 bases, 8 bases remained unmatched. DNA for the CDR3: TGTGCCAGCTCACCCAACACAGGGGCCAGCTACGAGCAGTACTTC. As protein: CASSPNTGASYEQYF.

The chain links TRBV5-1 to TRBJ1-2; 7 bases are shared with TRBD1. Germline V gene lookup returns CDR1 SGHRS and CDR2 YFSETQ. The ends lost 2 bases at V and 4 bases at J; junction bases unmatched: 5. This CDR3 spans 14 amino acids. The CDR3 DNA reads TGCGCCAGCAGCTTCAGGGGGACAACCTATGGCTACACCTTC. Translated: CASSFRGTTYGYTF.

The rearrangement uses TRBV18 and TRBJ2-5; D unclear. CDR3 size: 15 residues. Trimming took 4 bases from V and 3 from J, leaving 15 bases between them. Germline assignment: CDR1 KGHSH and CDR2 LQKENI. The chain's CDR3 is CASSQWGPGEETQYF. The CDR3 DNA sequence: TGTGCCAGCTCACAATGGGGTCCTGGGGAAGAGACCCAGTACTTC.

The rearrangement links TRBV4-3 to TRBJ1-2, with TRBD1 identical over 8 bases. V dropped 0 bases and J dropped 7; count of bases not matched to a gene: 7. The CDR3 has 15 residues. In germline, CDR1 is LGHNA, CDR2 YSLEER. CDR3 sequence reads: CASSQDLGDRSGYTF. The CDR3 region has the DNA TGCGCCAGCAGCCAAGATTTAGGGGACAGGTCTGGCTACACCTTC.

The rearrangement links TRBV6-4 to TRBJ2-1; D not certain. CDR3 size: 13 residues. V was cut by 6 bases and J by 6 bases, with 12 bases left in between. The germline V gene has CDR1 MRHNA and CDR2 SNTAGT. This chain's CDR3 is CASSQEGFNEQFF. CDR3 bases: TGTGCCAGCAGCCAGGAAGGTTTCAATGAGCAGTTCTTC.

This clone was detected only a few times. The chain employs TRBV6-5 and TRBJ1-2; maybe TRBD1 (5 bases). Trimming removed 7 bases from V and 5 bases from J, with 17 bases in between. The CDR3 has 14 residues. From germline, CDR1 is MNHEY and CDR2 SVGAGI. CDR3 nucleotides: TGTGCCAGCACCCGGGCGGCAGGGTGGTATGGCTACACCTTC. Translation: CASTRAAGWYGYTF.

This chain links TRBV9 with TRBJ2-1, with 8 positions matching TRBD1. Losses at the gene ends were 5 bases for V and 5 bases for J; bases not matched to a gene: 6. The CDR3 has 14 amino acids. Germline V CDR1 and CDR2: SGDLS, YYNGEE. As DNA, the CDR3 is TGTGCCAGCAGTGGGACAGGACTAAACAATGAGCAGTTCTTC. Encoded protein: CASSGTGLNNEQFF.

The chain has TRBV2 and TRBJ2-7; 8 nucleotides line up with TRBD1. Looked up from germline, CDR1 is SNHLY and CDR2 is FYNNEI. There are 12 residues in the CDR3. With 3 bases clipped from V and 7 bases from J, the junction kept 2 bases outside the gene matches. The CDR3 DNA is TGTGCCAGCAGTGACAGGGGGCGGGAGCAGTACTTC. Translating it yields CASSDRGREQYF.

The chain links TRBV28 to TRBJ1-5; the match to TRBD1 covers 10 bases. The germline gives CDR1 MDHEN, CDR2 SYDVKM. The CDR3 covers 15 residues. The J segment lost 2 bases and the V segment lost 2 bases, leaving 0 bases of the junction unmatched. CDR3 coding DNA: TGTGCCAGCAGTTTAGGGACAGGGGGCAATCAGCCCCAGCATTTT. Translation gives CASSLGTGGNQPQHF.

Here the CDR3 reads CASSARQLQNEKLFF. CDR3 bases: TGTGCCAGCAGTGCCCGACAGCTTCAGAATGAAAAACTGTTTTTT. This chain joins TRBV27 and TRBJ1-4; a possible D gene is TRBD1 (5 bases). V lost 5 bases and J 5 bases, leaving 15 bases between the germline ends. This CDR3 has 15 amino acids. Germline lookup yields CDR1 MNHEY and CDR2 SMNVEV (reference sequence).

Notes on this clone: The same CDR3 also results from other DNA sequences found in this sample. The V call is TRBV18, the J call TRBJ1-2; 10 nucleotides align to TRBD1. The CDR3 sequence is 14 residues long. Germline trimming cut 4 bases from V and 8 bases from J; bases unmatched to any gene: 7. Germline V gene data show CDR1 as KGHSH and CDR2 as LQKENI. CDR3 region: CASSLTDRGQGYTF. CDR3 coding DNA: TGTGCCAGCTCACTTACTGACAGGGGGCAGGGCTACACCTTC.

The rearrangement uses TRBV5-1 and TRBJ2-1; D unclear. This CDR3 has 12 amino acids. Germline assignment: CDR1 SGHRS and CDR2 YFSETQ. Trimming left V 4 bases short and J 6 bases short, with 8 bases between. Here the CDR3 DNA reads TGCGCCAGCAGCGGGCAGGTCAATGAGCAGTTCTTC. This translates into CASSGQVNEQFF.